Each of the 9 T cell receptor beta chains below was sequenced from the same sample in a study of blood T cell repertoires in COVID-19. Repertoires were generated with immunoSEQ multiplex PCR, while TCRdb's copy carries only in-frame clones and drops some. The top ten clones hold around 3.6% of a sample with about 130,000 clones, about nine tenths of them seen once. The material sequenced was peripheral blood. These receptors were collected from a man aged 50-59 years with active COVID-19.

The rearrangement uses TRBV5-1 and TRBJ2-3; 13 bases match TRBD2. J was trimmed by 6 bases and V by 3 bases; bases with no gene match: 4. The CDR3 has 15 residues. Germline loops: CDR1 SGHRS, CDR2 YFSETQ. Here the CDR3 DNA reads TGCGCCAGCAGCTGGACTAGCGGGAGACCGGATACGCAGTATTTT. Translation gives CASSWTSGRPDTQYF. The variable domain in full, completed from reference TRBV5-1 and TRBJ2-3, reads KAGVTQTPRYLIKTRGQQVTLSCSPISGHRSVSWYQQTPGQGLQFLFEYFSETQRNKGNFPGRFSGRQFSNSRSEMNVSTLELGDSALYLCASSWTSGRPDTQYFGPGTRLTVL.

The V call is TRBV11-3, the J call TRBJ2-3, with TRBD2 identical over 8 bases. CDR1 SGHNT and CDR2 YENEEA come from the germline V gene. Trimming took 5 bases from V and 2 from J; bases not matched to a gene: 9. This CDR3 is built from 16 residues. The CDR3 region is CASSKTSGLITDTQYF. DNA of the CDR3: TGTGCCAGCAGCAAAACTAGCGGCCTTATCACAGATACGCAGTATTTT.

V is TRBV27 and J is TRBJ2-5; 8 bases fit TRBD2. Looked up from germline, CDR1 is MNHEY and CDR2 is SMNVEV (reference sequence). This CDR3 is 16 amino acids long. V lost 6 bases and J lost 3; bases outside the gene matches: 12. CDR3 protein: CASSPTLRGVEETQYF. CDR3 DNA: TGTGCCAGCAGCCCTACTTTGCGGGGGGTGGAAGAGACCCAGTACTTC.

The V gene is TRBV15, the J gene TRBJ1-2; 8 bases map to TRBD1. Germline CDR1 reads LNHNV; CDR2 reads YYDKDF (reference sequence). Trimming at V came to 5 bases and at J to 7 bases, leaving 9 bases not matched to a gene. This CDR3 region has 14 residues. The CDR3 here is CATSLEQGGSGYTF. The CDR3 region has the DNA TGTGCCACCAGCTTGGAACAGGGGGGCTCTGGCTACACCTTC.

The chain uses TRBV9 and TRBJ2-2; 10 bases fit TRBD1. Losses at the gene ends were 3 bases for V and 7 bases for J; bases not matched to a gene: 6. The CDR3 extends over 15 amino acids. Per germline, CDR1 SGDLS and CDR2 YYNGEE. The CDR3 DNA reads TGTGCCAGCAGCGCCGGACAGGGGGTGGGCGGGGAGCTGTTTTTT. Translated: CASSAGQGVGGELFF.

V is TRBV19 and J is TRBJ1-1; possible D gene TRBD1, 5 bases. Germline V gene sequence: CDR1 LNHDA, CDR2 SQIVND (reference sequence). V was pared by 9 bases and J by 6 bases, with 11 bases between. The CDR3 extends over 11 amino acids. The CDR3 loop reads CASGGMPEAFF. The CDR3 coding sequence is TGTGCCAGCGGGGGTATGCCTGAAGCTTTCTTT.

The chain is built from TRBV29-1 and TRBJ2-1; tentatively, D is TRBD2 (6 bases). This CDR3 comprises 14 residues. Germline CDR1 SQVTM, CDR2 ANQGSEA. The V end was cut by 7 bases, the J end by 8 bases, with 21 bases between. DNA of the CDR3: TGCAGCGCGACTAGTTCGTCGGTTTTGGATGAGCAGTTCTTC. Translation: CSATSSSVLDEQFF.

The chain combines TRBV6-5 with TRBJ1-5, with 9 bases fitting TRBD1. The V segment lost 6 bases and the J segment 9 bases; nucleotides outside the gene matches: 9. Looked up from germline, CDR1 is MNHEY and CDR2 is SVGAGI. This CDR3 spans 14 amino acids. The CDR3: CASREGQGSLPQHF. CDR3 nucleotides: TGTGCCAGCAGAGAGGGACAGGGTAGCCTGCCCCAGCATTTT.

The chain employs TRBV19 and TRBJ1-2, with D possibly TRBD1 on 6 matching bases. Germline V gene sequence: CDR1 LNHDA, CDR2 SQIVND (reference sequence). The length of the CDR3 is 14 residues. The V gene lost 6 bases and the J gene lost 5 bases, with 16 bases spanning the gap. This chain's CDR3 is CASSVTGTRYGYTF. As DNA, the CDR3 is TGTGCCAGTAGCGTAACCGGGACACGGTATGGCTACACCTTC.